This passage covers 15 T cell receptor beta chains from one sample sequenced in a study of blood T cell repertoires in COVID-19. Sequencing used immunoSEQ multiplex PCR; TCRdb keeps in-frame clones, though not all of them. The data hold some 140,000 clones, with 77% observed a single time. The specimen sequenced was peripheral blood. The receptors were sampled from a man older than 75 with acute or convalescent COVID-19.

The chain couples TRBV5-6 to TRBJ1-4; D might be TRBD1 (5 bases). The CDR3 length is 15 residues. Between the trimmed V and J ends, which lost 1 base and 5 bases, there was a span of 12 bases. The germline V gene encodes CDR1 SGHDT and CDR2 YYEEEE. CDR3 DNA sequence: TGTGCCAGCAGCTTGTGGACATCGGTGAATGAAAAACTGTTTTTT. Translating it yields CASSLWTSVNEKLFF. Together with reference TRBV5-6 and TRBJ1-4, the CDR3 gives the full variable domain: DAGVTQSPTHLIKTRGQQVTLRCSPKSGHDTVSWYQQALGQGPQFIFQYYEEEERQRGNFPDRFSGHQFPNYSSELNVNALLLGDSALYLCASSLWTSVNEKLFFGSGTQLSVL.

The CDR3: CASVIRALNNNEQFF. The CDR3 DNA reads as TGTGCCAGCGTCATCAGGGCCCTTAACAACAATGAGCAGTTCTTC. This chain joins TRBV11-2 and TRBJ2-1, with D possibly being TRBD1 (5 bases). The CDR3 is 15 residues long. Trimming pared 8 bases from V and 5 bases from J, leaving 19 bases between. CDR1 is SGHAT, CDR2 FQNNGV, per germline.

V gene TRBV2 combines with J gene TRBJ2-7; tentative D call: TRBD2 (7 bases). In germline, CDR1 is SNHLY, CDR2 FYNNEI. Trimming took 4 bases from V and 4 from J, leaving 20 bases between them. CDR3 size: 16 residues. CDR3 sequence: CASSGYGGGASYEQYF. Here the CDR3 DNA reads TGTGCCAGCAGTGGATATGGGGGGGGCGCGTCATACGAGCAGTACTTC.

In this sample, this clone turned up once. The V call is TRBV20-1, the J call TRBJ1-5; D remains ambiguous. Germline loops: CDR1 DFQATT, CDR2 SNEGSKA (reference sequence). Trimming stripped 1 base from V and 15 bases from J, with 13 bases between. This CDR3 comprises 11 residues. The CDR3, as DNA: TGCAGTGCTAGAGTTGGAGACGTCTCGCATTTT. Residues: CSARVGDVSHF.

The CDR3 nucleotides are TGTGCCAGCAGCTTGGGCGGGGGGGCAACCGGGGAGCTGTTTTTT. The encoded protein is CASSLGGGATGELFF. The chain uses TRBV5-5 and TRBJ2-2, with TRBD2 matching over 9 bases. Trimming removed 0 bases from V and 5 bases from J; junction bases left unmatched: 2. This CDR3 contains 15 residues. CDR1 and CDR2 from the germline V gene are SGHKS and YYEKEE (reference sequence).

The rearrangement links TRBV7-2 to TRBJ1-4; perhaps TRBD1 as D (5 bases). Trimming removed 1 base from V and 0 bases from J, with 6 bases in between. The germline V gene encodes CDR1 SGHTA and CDR2 FQGNSA. This CDR3 contains 15 residues. The CDR3 protein is CASSLEGATNEKLFF. The CDR3 nucleotides are TGTGCCAGCAGCTTAGAAGGGGCAACTAATGAAAAACTGTTTTTT.

This clone has a single count. The V gene is TRBV5-8, the J gene TRBJ2-6, with no clear D. The germline V gene encodes CDR1 SGHTS and CDR2 YDEGEE. The CDR3 extends over 17 amino acids. Between the trimmed V and J ends, which lost 0 bases and 2 bases, there was a span of 12 bases. The CDR3 DNA is TGTGCCAGCAGCTTGGGATACTCTGTGACTGGGGCCAACGTCCTGACTTTC. Its translation is CASSLGYSVTGANVLTF.

This clone was recorded many times. CDR3 DNA: TGTGCCAGCAGTTTACTTCCCAGAAGCTCTGGAAACACCATATATTTT. Translation gives CASSLLPRSSGNTIYF. This chain links TRBV28 with TRBJ1-3, with no clear D. CDR3 length: 16 amino acids. Trimming stripped 2 bases from V and 0 bases from J, with 11 bases between. The V gene's germline CDR1 is MDHEN and CDR2 SYDVKM.

The chain employs TRBV6-5 and TRBJ2-5, with 8 bases lining up with TRBD2. Germline lookup yields CDR1 MNHEY and CDR2 SVGAGI. Trimming removed 2 bases from V and 5 bases from J; junction bases left unmatched: 7. The CDR3 extends over 15 amino acids. The CDR3 region has the DNA TGTGCCAGCAGTTACCTCCGGGGGGGGCACGAGACCCAGTACTTC. Its protein product is CASSYLRGGHETQYF.

This rearrangement joins TRBV9 to TRBJ2-5; tentative D call: TRBD2 (7 bases). V lost 4 bases and J 3 bases, leaving 13 bases between the germline ends. The CDR3 length is 14 residues. Looked up from germline, CDR1 is SGDLS and CDR2 is YYNGEE. The CDR3 is CASSLRGAEETQYF. CDR3 DNA: TGTGCCAGCAGCCTCCGGGGGGCGGAAGAGACCCAGTACTTC.

The rearrangement links TRBV19 to TRBJ1-5; 7 bases align to TRBD1. The CDR3 has 12 residues. CDR1 and CDR2 (germline): LNHDA, SQIVND (reference sequence). V lost 10 bases, J lost 6 bases, and 6 bases stayed unmatched. The CDR3 nucleotides are TGTGCCACGGGACAGACGAGTCAGCCCCAGCATTTT. This encodes CATGQTSQPQHF.

The CDR3 sequence: CASSLDTSNSPLHF. The CDR3 DNA follows: TGTGCCAGCAGTCTTGATACTAGCAATTCACCCCTCCACTTT. The genes are TRBV6-1 and TRBJ1-6; D not resolved. Looked up from germline, CDR1 is MNHNS and CDR2 is SASEGT. The CDR3 covers 14 residues. V dropped 5 bases and J dropped 7 bases, with 12 bases sitting between them.

This chain connects TRBV18 to TRBJ2-1; maybe TRBD1 (6 bases). CDR3 length: 15 residues. Germline loops: CDR1 KGHSH, CDR2 LQKENI. V shed 3 bases and J shed 6 bases, with 15 bases lying between them. The CDR3 sequence is CASSPVGQPTNEQFF. CDR3 sequence (DNA): TGTGCCAGCTCACCTGTCGGACAGCCGACCAATGAGCAGTTCTTC.

The chain combines TRBV5-1 with TRBJ2-2; 7 bases line up with TRBD2. V lost 4 bases to trimming and J lost 5 bases; unmatched junction nucleotides: 8. Germline V gene lookup returns CDR1 SGHRS and CDR2 YFSETQ. The CDR3 spans 15 residues. The CDR3 loop is CASSPPGGRTGELFF. Here the CDR3 DNA reads TGCGCCAGCAGCCCCCCGGGGGGAAGAACCGGGGAGCTGTTTTTT.

The chain links TRBV7-9 to TRBJ2-7; the match to TRBD1 covers 9 bases. V lost 4 bases to trimming and J lost 5 bases; unmatched junction nucleotides: 6. CDR1 is SEHNR, CDR2 FQNEAQ, per germline (reference sequence). The CDR3 contains 14 residues. The DNA of the CDR3 is TGTGCCAGCAGCTCCCCTCGACAGGGGGACGAGCAGTACTTC. This encodes CASSSPRQGDEQYF.